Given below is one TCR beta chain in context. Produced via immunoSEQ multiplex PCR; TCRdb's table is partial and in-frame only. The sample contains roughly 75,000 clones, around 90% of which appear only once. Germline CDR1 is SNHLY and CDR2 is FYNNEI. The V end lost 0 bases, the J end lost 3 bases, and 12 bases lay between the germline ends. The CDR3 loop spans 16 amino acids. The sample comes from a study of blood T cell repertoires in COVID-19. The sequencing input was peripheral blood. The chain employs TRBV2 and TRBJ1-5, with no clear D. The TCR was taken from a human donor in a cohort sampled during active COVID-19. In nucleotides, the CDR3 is TGTGCCAGCAGTGAAGCGGCAGGCAGGTCCAATCAGCCCCAGCATTTT. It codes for CASSEAAGRSNQPQHF.